This TCR beta chain was sequenced for a study of monozygotic twins with inflammatory bowel disease. The study, taken as a whole, reports: Support was lacking for any single strong IBD-associated signal or clonotype.

This CDR3 region has 14 residues. Germline values: CDR1 SGHTA, CDR2 FQGNSA. Remarks on this clonotype: Its specificity is not known.

Each TCR library consumed approximately 3.5 ug of total RNA. Amplification of TCRalpha and TCRbeta cDNA involved two nested PCRs that ran for around 15 and 10 cycles. From its re-call of the 5' RACE reads, TCRdb lists each CDR3 protein once, without DNA. The sample shows over 350,000 distinct CDR3 sequences, and approximately 2.4% sits with its ten largest clones. The rearrangement uses TRBV7-2 and TRBJ2-4. The sequence derives from a human donor with ulcerative colitis or Crohn's disease, or a healthy co-twin of an affected twin (not recorded which). The sequenced sample consisted of blood. The CDR3 is CASSLAAGQDMQYF.